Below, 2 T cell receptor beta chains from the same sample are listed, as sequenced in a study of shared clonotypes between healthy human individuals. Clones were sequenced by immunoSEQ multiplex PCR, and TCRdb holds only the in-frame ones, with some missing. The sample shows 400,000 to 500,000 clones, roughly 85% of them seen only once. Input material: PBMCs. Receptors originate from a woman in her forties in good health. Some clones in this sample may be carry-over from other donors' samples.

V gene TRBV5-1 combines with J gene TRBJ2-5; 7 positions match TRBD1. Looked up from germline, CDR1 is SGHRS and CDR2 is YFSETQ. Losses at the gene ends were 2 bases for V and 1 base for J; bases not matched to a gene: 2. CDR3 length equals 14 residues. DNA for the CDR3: TGCGCCAGCAGCTTCGGACAGGCCCAAGAGACCCAGTACTTC. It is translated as CASSFGQAQETQYF.

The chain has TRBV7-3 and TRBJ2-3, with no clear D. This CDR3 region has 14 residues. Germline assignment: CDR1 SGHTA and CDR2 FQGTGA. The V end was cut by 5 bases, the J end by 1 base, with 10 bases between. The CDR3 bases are TGTGCCAGCAGCCGCCCCCTTGGCACAGATACGCAGTATTTT. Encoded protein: CASSRPLGTDTQYF.